The 12 T cell receptor beta chains listed next were all sequenced from one sample in a study of T cells in Graves' hyperthyroidism and ophthalmopathy (dated by TCRdb to between 2019 and 2020). Library method: multiplex PCR. The run used an Illumina HiSeq 2000. Amplification of TCR beta CDR3 regions was carried out from RNA transcripts. The TCR CDR3 was subjected to a first round of RT-PCR using the HTBI primer set and the Qiagen OneStep RT-PCR kit. TCRdb trimmed public reads at Q25 via fastp, called clones via MiXCR and kept in-frame beta chains. Every entry covers one CDR3 protein and lists the most common genes and DNA from its rows. Here the sample has approximately 330,000 distinct CDR3 sequences; approximately 18% occur a single time. Clones ranked in the top ten supply under 55% of the sample. Sequenced sample: blood. These receptors came from a woman aged 45-60 years with Graves' hyperthyroidism.

This clonotype was observed at least ten times. The genes are TRBV6-1 and TRBJ2-3; unclear D gene. CDR1 and CDR2 (germline): MNHNS, SASEGT. There are 15 residues in the CDR3. The V end was cut by 6 bases, the J end by 1 base, with 14 bases between. The CDR3 DNA reads as TGTGCCAGCAGCAACGTGGGTGGCGGCACAGATACGCAGTATTTT. As protein: CASSNVGGGTDTQYF.

This clonotype showed up many times. The chain's CDR3 is CASRPGGQFNSPLHF. The DNA of the CDR3 is TGTGCCAGCAGGCCCGGCGGACAGTTTAATTCACCCCTCCACTTT. The chain combines TRBV28 with TRBJ1-6, with a weak D call TRBD1 (6 bases). Per germline, CDR1 MDHEN and CDR2 SYDVKM. V shed 6 bases and J shed 6 bases, with 15 bases lying between them. The CDR3 loop spans 15 amino acids.

V usage is TRBV4-1 and J usage is TRBJ2-7; D may be TRBD2 (7 bases). The CDR3 length is 15 residues. Trimming cost V 0 bases and J 4 bases, with 13 bases left between them. Per germline, CDR1 MGHRA and CDR2 YSYEKL. The DNA of the CDR3 is TGCGCCAGCAGCCAAGATCTCAAGGGGGGGTACGAGCAGTACTTC. Its protein product is CASSQDLKGGYEQYF.

This clonotype occurred many times. The rearrangement joins TRBV7-3 to TRBJ2-3; 9 nucleotides match TRBD2. V was pared by 8 bases and J by 4 bases, with 7 bases of the junction left unmatched. CDR3 length: 14 residues. Germline CDR1 is SGHTA and CDR2 is FQGTGA. Here the CDR3 DNA reads TGTGCCAGCTCCGGCGGGGGGGCGTCAGATACGCAGTATTTT. This gives the protein CASSGGGASDTQYF.

The chain links TRBV6-6 to TRBJ2-3; D not resolved. The germline CDR1 and CDR2 sequences are MNHNY and SVGAGI (reference sequence). V was trimmed by 1 base and J by 2 bases, leaving 4 bases between them. This CDR3 contains 13 residues. CDR3 sequence reads: CASSYFHTDTQYF. In DNA form, the CDR3 reads TGTGCCAGCAGTTACTTCCACACAGATACGCAGTATTTT.

This clonotype was observed a few times. The chain joins TRBV4-2 to TRBJ1-3; D remains unclear. The germline gives CDR1 LGHNA, CDR2 YNFKEQ. CDR3 size: 15 residues. Trimming pared 0 bases from V and 3 bases from J, leaving 9 bases between. In DNA, the CDR3 is TGTGCCAGCAGCCAAGAAAGGATTTTTGGAAACACCATATATTTT. It is translated as CASSQERIFGNTIYF.

This clonotype was observed many times. This chain uses TRBV2 with TRBJ2-4; a possible D gene is TRBD1 (6 bases). CDR1 is SNHLY, CDR2 FYNNEI, per germline. Trimming removed 5 bases at V and 8 bases at J, with 16 bases between. The CDR3 length is 14 residues. The CDR3 DNA sequence: TGTGCCAGCAGTCTTCAGGACAGATTGGACATTCAGTACTTC. Protein product: CASSLQDRLDIQYF.

The chain combines TRBV19 with TRBJ1-5, with unresolved D. The CDR3 is 13 residues long. From germline, CDR1 is LNHDA and CDR2 SQIVND (reference sequence). Trimming removed 8 bases at V and 9 bases at J, with 17 bases between. CDR3: CASRVANGLPQHF. CDR3 sequence (DNA): TGTGCCAGTCGGGTGGCCAACGGGTTGCCCCAGCATTTT.

The sample holds a few counts of this clonotype. CDR3 sequence: CASNPRDRAYGYTF. As DNA, the CDR3 is TGTGCCAGCAACCCAAGAGACAGGGCCTATGGCTACACCTTC. The genes are TRBV2 and TRBJ1-2; 7 bases match TRBD1. Germline lookup yields CDR1 SNHLY and CDR2 FYNNEI. Unmatched junction bases numbered 9, after V lost 7 bases and J lost 4 bases. The CDR3 loop spans 14 amino acids.

The rearrangement uses TRBV20-1 and TRBJ2-3; D is undetermined. Trimming left V 5 bases short and J 2 bases short, with 11 bases between. This CDR3 is built from 13 residues. CDR1 DFQATT and CDR2 SNEGSKA come from the germline V gene (reference sequence). As DNA, the CDR3 is TGCAGTGCTTCACTTGGATTCACAGATACGCAGTATTTT. Protein sequence: CSASLGFTDTQYF.

This clonotype was recorded only once. A read error may be the cause here, since a much bigger clone is one base away. This chain joins TRBV15 and TRBJ2-1; D possibly uses TRBD1 or TRBD2 (5 bases each). The CDR3 covers 15 residues. Looked up from germline, CDR1 is LNHNV and CDR2 is YYDKDF (reference sequence). CDR3 in DNA: TGTGCCACCGGCAGAGGGGAGACCCGGGACAATGAGCAGTTCTTC. It specifies CATGRGETRDNEQFF.

This chain joins TRBV7-2 and TRBJ2-1; D unresolved. Trimming shortened V by 6 bases and J by 2 bases, and 11 bases separated the two germline ends. The V gene's germline CDR1 is SGHTA and CDR2 FQGNSA. CDR3 length: 14 residues. Written as DNA, the CDR3 is TGTGCCAGCAGTCGGGCAGGCACCTACAATGAGCAGTTCTTC. Translation: CASSRAGTYNEQFF.